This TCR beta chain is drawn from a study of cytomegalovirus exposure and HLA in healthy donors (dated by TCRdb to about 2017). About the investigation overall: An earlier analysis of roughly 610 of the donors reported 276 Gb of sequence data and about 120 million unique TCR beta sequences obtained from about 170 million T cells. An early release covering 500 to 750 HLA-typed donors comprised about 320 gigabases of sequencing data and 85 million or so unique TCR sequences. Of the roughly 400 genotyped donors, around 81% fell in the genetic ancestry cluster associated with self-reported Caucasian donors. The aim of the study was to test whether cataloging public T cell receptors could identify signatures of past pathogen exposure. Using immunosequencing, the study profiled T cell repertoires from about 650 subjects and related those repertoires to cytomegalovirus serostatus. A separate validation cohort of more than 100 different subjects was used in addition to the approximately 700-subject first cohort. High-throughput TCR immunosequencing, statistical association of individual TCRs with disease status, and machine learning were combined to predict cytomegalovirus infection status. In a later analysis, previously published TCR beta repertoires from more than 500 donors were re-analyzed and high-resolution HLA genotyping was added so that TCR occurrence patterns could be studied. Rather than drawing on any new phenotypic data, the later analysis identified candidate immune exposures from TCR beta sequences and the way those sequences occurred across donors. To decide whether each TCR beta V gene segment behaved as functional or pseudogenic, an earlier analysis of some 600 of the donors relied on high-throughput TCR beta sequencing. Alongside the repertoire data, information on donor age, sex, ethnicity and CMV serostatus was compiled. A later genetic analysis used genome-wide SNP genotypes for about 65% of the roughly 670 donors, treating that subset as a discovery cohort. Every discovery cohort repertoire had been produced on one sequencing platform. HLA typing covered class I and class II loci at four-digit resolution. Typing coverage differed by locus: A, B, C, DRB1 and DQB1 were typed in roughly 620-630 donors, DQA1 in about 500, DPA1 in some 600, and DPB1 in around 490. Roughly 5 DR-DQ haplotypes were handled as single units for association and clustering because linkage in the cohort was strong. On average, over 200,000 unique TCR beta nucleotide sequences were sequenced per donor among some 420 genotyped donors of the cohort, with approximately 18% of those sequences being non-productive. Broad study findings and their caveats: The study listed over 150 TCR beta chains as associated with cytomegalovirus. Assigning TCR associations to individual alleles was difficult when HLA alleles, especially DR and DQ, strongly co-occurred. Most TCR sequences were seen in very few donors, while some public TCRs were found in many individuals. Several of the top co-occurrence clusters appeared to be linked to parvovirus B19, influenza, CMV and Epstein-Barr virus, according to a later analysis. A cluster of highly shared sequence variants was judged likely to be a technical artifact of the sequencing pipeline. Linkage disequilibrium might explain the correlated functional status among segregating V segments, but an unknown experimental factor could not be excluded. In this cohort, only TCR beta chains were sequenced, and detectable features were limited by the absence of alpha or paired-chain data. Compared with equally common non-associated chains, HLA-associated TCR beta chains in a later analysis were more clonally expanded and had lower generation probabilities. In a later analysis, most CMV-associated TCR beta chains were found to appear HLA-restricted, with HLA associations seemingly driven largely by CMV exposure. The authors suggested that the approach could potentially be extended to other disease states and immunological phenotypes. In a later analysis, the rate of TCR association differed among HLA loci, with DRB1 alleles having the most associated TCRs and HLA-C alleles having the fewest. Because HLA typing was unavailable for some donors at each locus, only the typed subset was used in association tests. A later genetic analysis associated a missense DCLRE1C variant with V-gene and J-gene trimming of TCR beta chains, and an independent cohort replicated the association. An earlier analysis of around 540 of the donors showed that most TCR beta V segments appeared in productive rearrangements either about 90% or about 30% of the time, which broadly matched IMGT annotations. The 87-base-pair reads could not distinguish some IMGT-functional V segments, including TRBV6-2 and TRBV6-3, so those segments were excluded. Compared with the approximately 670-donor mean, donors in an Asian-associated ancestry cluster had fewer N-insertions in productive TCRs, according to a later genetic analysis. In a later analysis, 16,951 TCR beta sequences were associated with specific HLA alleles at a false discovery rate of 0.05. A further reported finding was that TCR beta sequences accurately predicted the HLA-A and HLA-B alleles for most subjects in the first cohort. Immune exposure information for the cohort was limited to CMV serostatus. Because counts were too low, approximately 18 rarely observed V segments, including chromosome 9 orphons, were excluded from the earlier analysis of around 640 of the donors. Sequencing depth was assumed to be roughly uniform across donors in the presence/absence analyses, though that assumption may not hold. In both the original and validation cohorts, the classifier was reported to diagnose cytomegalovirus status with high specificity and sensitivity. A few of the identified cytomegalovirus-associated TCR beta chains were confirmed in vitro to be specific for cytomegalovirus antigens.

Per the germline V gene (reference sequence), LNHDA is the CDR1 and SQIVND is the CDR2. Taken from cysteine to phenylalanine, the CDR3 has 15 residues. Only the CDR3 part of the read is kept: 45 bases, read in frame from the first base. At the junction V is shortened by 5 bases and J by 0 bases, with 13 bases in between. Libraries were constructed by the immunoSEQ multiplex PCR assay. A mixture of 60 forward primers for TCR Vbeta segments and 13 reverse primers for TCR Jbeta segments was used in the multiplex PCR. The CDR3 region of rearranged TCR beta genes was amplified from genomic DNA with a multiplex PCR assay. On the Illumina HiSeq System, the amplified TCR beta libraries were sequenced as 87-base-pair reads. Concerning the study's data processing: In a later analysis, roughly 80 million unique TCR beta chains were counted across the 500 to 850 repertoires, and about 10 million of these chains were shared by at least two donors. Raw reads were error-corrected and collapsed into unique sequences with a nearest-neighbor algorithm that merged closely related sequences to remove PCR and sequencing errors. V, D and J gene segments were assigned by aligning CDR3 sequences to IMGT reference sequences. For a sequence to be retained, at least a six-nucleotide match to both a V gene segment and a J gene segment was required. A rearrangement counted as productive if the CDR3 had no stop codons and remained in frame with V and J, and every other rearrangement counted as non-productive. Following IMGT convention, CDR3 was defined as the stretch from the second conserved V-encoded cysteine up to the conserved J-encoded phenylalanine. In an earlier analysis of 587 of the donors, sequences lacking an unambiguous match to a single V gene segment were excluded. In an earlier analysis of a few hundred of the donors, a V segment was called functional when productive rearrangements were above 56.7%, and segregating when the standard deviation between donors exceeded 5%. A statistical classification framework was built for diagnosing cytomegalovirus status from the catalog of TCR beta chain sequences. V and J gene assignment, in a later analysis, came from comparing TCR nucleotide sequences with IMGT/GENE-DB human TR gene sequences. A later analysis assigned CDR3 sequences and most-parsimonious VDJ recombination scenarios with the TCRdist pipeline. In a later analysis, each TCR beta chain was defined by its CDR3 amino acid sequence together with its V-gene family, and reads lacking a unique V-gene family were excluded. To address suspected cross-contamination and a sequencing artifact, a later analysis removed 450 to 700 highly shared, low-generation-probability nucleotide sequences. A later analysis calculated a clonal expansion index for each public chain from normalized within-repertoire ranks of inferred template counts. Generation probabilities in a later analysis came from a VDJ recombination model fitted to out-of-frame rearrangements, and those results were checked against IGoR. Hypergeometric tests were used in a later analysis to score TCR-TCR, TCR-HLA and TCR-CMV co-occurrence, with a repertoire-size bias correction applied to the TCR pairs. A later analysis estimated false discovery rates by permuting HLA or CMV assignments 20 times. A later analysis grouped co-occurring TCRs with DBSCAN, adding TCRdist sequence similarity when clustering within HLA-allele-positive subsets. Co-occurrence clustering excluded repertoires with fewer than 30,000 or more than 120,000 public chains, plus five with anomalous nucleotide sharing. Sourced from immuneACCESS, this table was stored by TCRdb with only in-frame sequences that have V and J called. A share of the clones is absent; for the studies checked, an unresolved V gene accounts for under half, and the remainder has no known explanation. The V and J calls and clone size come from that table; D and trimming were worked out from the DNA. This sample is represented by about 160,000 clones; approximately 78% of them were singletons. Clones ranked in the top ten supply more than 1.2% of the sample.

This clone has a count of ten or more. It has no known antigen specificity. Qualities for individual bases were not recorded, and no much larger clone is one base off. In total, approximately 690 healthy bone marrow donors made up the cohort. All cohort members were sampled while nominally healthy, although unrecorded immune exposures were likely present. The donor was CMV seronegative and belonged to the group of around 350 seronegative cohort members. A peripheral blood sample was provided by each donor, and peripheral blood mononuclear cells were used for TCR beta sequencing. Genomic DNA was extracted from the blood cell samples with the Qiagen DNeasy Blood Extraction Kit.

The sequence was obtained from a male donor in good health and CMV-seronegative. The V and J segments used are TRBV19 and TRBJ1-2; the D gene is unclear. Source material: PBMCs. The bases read TGTGCCAGTAGTCCTCCTAGGCGGGCTAACTATGGCTACACCTTC. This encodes CASSPPRRANYGYTF.